This TCR beta chain comes out of a study of Ad26.COV2.S vaccination and SARS-CoV-2 variants. Only in-frame clones appear in the TCRdb table, and some are missing; sequencing was by immunoSEQ multiplex PCR. The data contain fewer than 100,000 clones, around 82% of them singletons. The CDR3 sequence is 13 residues long. The germline gives CDR1 MRHNA, CDR2 SNTAGT. Trimming removed 3 bases at V and 9 bases at J, with 14 bases between. Study-wide points: Spike-specific TCR breadth ran higher among vaccine recipients than placebo recipients.

This clone was picked up one time. Its antigen is undetermined. V usage is TRBV6-4 and J usage is TRBJ1-1; D call uncertain. This receptor was identified in a human donor who had recovered from COVID-19. Sequencing was performed on peripheral blood, taken after recovery from COVID-19. The CDR3 DNA reads as TGTGCCAGCAGTGAGACCTTACAGAGCAAAGCTTTCTTT. Its protein is CASSETLQSKAFF.